The 5 T cell receptor beta chains in this list originate from one sample, sequenced in a study of blood T cell repertoires in COVID-19. Using immunoSEQ multiplex PCR, the repertoire was profiled, and TCRdb retains in-frame clones only, with some absent. The sample contains around 42,000 clones, approximately 90% of which appear only once. The sequenced sample was peripheral blood. These TCRs come from a man between 25 and 39 years old with active or convalescent COVID-19.

V gene TRBV29-1 combines with J gene TRBJ2-5, with D perhaps TRBD2 (6 bases). The CDR3 consists of 12 residues. V shed 6 bases and J shed 7 bases, with 15 bases lying between them. The germline V gene encodes CDR1 SQVTM and CDR2 ANQGSEA. CDR3 DNA: TGCAGCGTACCGCGGGGTCCGGGGACCCAGTACTTC. It is translated as CSVPRGPGTQYF.

The chain has TRBV6-5 and TRBJ2-7; D might be TRBD1 (5 bases). This CDR3 has 13 residues. Germline loops: CDR1 MNHEY, CDR2 SVGAGI. With 4 bases removed from V and 4 bases from J, the gap between germline ends came to 11 bases. CDR3 DNA: TGTGCCAGCAGTTCGGGTCGACAGTACGAGCAGTACTTC. It encodes CASSSGRQYEQYF.

The sample holds one count of this clone. The gene calls are TRBV29-1 and TRBJ1-1; D not resolved. The length of the CDR3 is 15 residues. Germline CDR1 and CDR2: SQVTM and ANQGSEA. Trimming stripped 4 bases from V and 1 base from J, with 16 bases between. As DNA, the CDR3 is TGCAGCGTTGTTGTATCAGGTCTCCCGAACACTGAAGCTTTCTTT. Translating it yields CSVVVSGLPNTEAFF.

This chain joins TRBV7-2 and TRBJ2-3; a weak D match, TRBD2 (6 bases). Germline V gives CDR1 SGHTA, CDR2 FQGNSA. The germline V and J ends were trimmed by 5 bases and 6 bases, with 15 bases remaining between them. The CDR3 covers 14 residues. CDR3 coding DNA: TGTGCCAGCAGCGTTAGCGGAACCCAGGATACGCAGTATTTT. Translation gives CASSVSGTQDTQYF.

This clone was counted once. The chain uses TRBV10-3 and TRBJ2-1; weak D call: TRBD1 (7 bases). The CDR3 extends over 14 amino acids. Trimming removed 10 bases at V and 3 bases at J, with 16 bases between. Germline assignment: CDR1 ENHRY and CDR2 SYGVKD. The CDR3 coding sequence is TGTGCCACCTCGGAGGGGGCGGACTACAATGAGCAGTTCTTC. The encoded protein is CATSEGADYNEQFF.